This T cell receptor (beta chain) was obtained from a study of blood T cell repertoires in COVID-19. Looking at the study overall: Donors in the United States, Italy and Spain gave samples during acute or convalescent COVID-19. In each case, the material was cDNA or gDNA derived from T cells, B-cell-depleted T cells, or PBMCs.

The CDR3 extends over 17 amino acids. V shed 0 bases and J shed 4 bases, with 17 bases lying between them. Germline CDR1 SNHLY, CDR2 FYNNEI. Original data processing: Researchers report that nucleated cell counts were estimated from reference gene primer amplification. Sequenced by immunoSEQ multiplex PCR; TCRdb stores in-frame clones only, minus some. V, J and clone size are those of that table, while D and trimming were read from the DNA. Of 40,000 to 55,000 clones detected, about 81% appear once; the ten largest clones hold 14%. The sequence was obtained from a human donor with acute or convalescent COVID-19. The donor label of this sample is uncertain. The rearrangement uses TRBV2 and TRBJ2-3; a possible D gene is TRBD1 (5 bases). Specimen: peripheral blood. The CDR3 DNA sequence: TGTGCCAGCAGTGAAGCCATCCTAATTAGGGGTTCAGATACGCAGTATTTT. Translated: CASSEAILIRGSDTQYF.